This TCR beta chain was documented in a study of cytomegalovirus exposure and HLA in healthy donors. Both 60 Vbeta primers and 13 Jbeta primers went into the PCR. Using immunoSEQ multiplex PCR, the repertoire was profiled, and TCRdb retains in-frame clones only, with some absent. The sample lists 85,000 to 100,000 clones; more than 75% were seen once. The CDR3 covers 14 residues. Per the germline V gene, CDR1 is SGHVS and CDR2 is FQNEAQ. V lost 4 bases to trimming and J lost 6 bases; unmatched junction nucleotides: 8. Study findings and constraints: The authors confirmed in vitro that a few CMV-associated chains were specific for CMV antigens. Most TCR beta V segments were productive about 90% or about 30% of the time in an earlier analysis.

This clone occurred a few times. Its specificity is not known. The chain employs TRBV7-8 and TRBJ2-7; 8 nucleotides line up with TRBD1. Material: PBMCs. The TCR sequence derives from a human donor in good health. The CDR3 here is CASSSILGQGEQYF. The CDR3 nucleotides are TGTGCCAGCAGCTCAATCTTAGGACAGGGCGAGCAGTACTTC.